This TCR beta chain derives from a study of human T cells and chemical hapten exposure. General study points: In the PT1 data, expanded TCR counts showed a positive correlation with patch test score. Controls had significantly fewer large CDR3 similarity clusters than were formed by expanded TCRs.

Time point given: patch test 2, 6 weeks after DPC sensitization. Indicated treatment: therapeutic diphenylcyclopropenone sensitization with weekly scalp DPC. The ends were cut back, 0 bases at V and 7 bases at J, with 10 bases in the middle. The V gene's germline CDR1 is SGHDT and CDR2 YYEEEE. There are 13 residues in the CDR3. A single record per CDR3 protein comes from TCRdb applying MiXCR to the RACE reads. The sample has about 85,000 distinct CDR3 sequences, 9.5% to 13% seen once. The sample holds a few counts of this clonotype. Its antigen remains unknown. V gene TRBV5-6 combines with J gene TRBJ2-5; no clear D. The sequences come from whole blood, collected in connection with sensitization to the hapten diphenylcyclopropenone (DPC). The receptor was derived from a man between 18 and 29 years old with alopecia areata. Some clones in this sample may be carry-over from other donors' samples. CDR3 protein: CASSLALVGTQYF. In nucleotides, the CDR3 is TGTGCCAGCAGCTTGGCACTGGTGGGGACCCAGTACTTC.